This TCR beta chain emerged from a study of graft-versus-host responses after intestinal transplantation. Overall study: All recipients got anti-thymocyte globulin induction, then tacrolimus and steroids for about 3 years. Findings of the study overall: The study associated peak circulating GvH clone levels with early post-transplant HvG declines. Allograft clonal ratios (graft-versus-host to host-versus-graft) were high in patients who had graft-donor T cell macrochimerism. In recipient marrow, GvH clones were found, and some appeared first in ileum or blood.

Only in-frame clones appear in the TCRdb table, and some are missing; sequencing was by immunoSEQ multiplex PCR. Of 96,000 or so clones listed, 92% were seen once; the top ten hold 0.15% to 0.2%. On this clone itself: As yet, its antigen is unknown.

Germline V gives CDR1 MDHEN, CDR2 SYDVKM. This CDR3 has 14 residues. Trimming shortened V by 7 bases and J by 4 bases, and 15 bases separated the two germline ends. The sequence derives from a human donor who received an intestinal transplant. The V and J genes are TRBV28 and TRBJ2-3; weak D call: TRBD2 (6 bases). The source material was unstimulated CD4+ T cells sorted from spleen or lymph node cells, sampled before intestinal transplant. Here the CDR3 DNA reads TGTGCCAGCAAACACGGGGCGGGGCCAGATACGCAGTATTTT. It translates to CASKHGAGPDTQYF.